Listed here are 14 T cell receptor beta chains from one sample, sequenced in a study of T cells in Graves' hyperthyroidism and ophthalmopathy. Amplification of TCR beta CDR3 regions used RNA as the template. The TCR CDR3 was amplified in a first-round RT-PCR using the HTBI primer set. MiXCR, run by TCRdb on the multiplex PCR reads, gives a single entry per CDR3 protein. The sample shows about 58,000 distinct CDR3 sequences, less than 50% of them seen only once. Sequencing was done on a sample of blood. The receptor set was obtained from a woman aged 25-40 years with Graves' ophthalmopathy.

This clonotype was counted many times. The chain links TRBV12-3 or TRBV12-4 to TRBJ2-1; D not resolved. The V end was cut by 0 bases, the J end by 0 bases, with 9 bases between. This CDR3 is 16 amino acids long. The CDR3 is CASSLAAQSSYNEQFF. CDR3 in DNA: TGTGCCAGCAGTTTAGCGGCTCAGAGCTCCTACAATGAGCAGTTCTTC.

This clonotype was found once. In this CDR3 the conserved last residue, phenylalanine or tryptophan, is missing, so a read error is likely. V usage is TRBV9 and J usage is TRBJ2-7; D is possibly TRBD1 (5 bases). Trimming stripped 2 bases from V and 7 bases from J, with 16 bases between. This CDR3 region has 14 residues. Germline CDR1 is SGDLS and CDR2 is YYNGEE. The CDR3 DNA sequence: TGTGCCAGCAGCGTTGGACAAAAATACAATGAGCAGTACTCC. This sequence encodes CASSVGQKYNEQYS.

The gene calls are TRBV6-2 or TRBV6-3 and TRBJ2-2; D uncertain. The CDR3 has 13 residues. V gave up 4 bases and J gave up 8 bases, with 11 bases separating them. Germline V lookup: CDR1 MNHEY, CDR2 SVGEGT. The CDR3 nucleotides read TGTGCCAGCAGTTGGGGTAACGCTGGGGAGCTGTTTTTT. This sequence encodes CASSWGNAGELFF.

This clonotype was seen ten or more times. The rearrangement links TRBV12-3 or TRBV12-4 to TRBJ2-2; D gene unclear. The CDR3 contains 16 residues. Trimming took off 5 bases at V and 0 bases at J, with 13 bases between the two ends. The CDR3 DNA is TGTGCCAGCAGTCATATTACAGCTACGAACACCGGGGAGCTGTTTTTT. This sequence encodes CASSHITATNTGELFF.

The J gene is TRBJ2-5, the V gene TRBV7-9; 11 bases map to TRBD2. Germline lookup yields CDR1 SEHNR and CDR2 FQNEAQ (reference sequence). V lost 3 bases, J lost 2 bases, and 2 bases stayed unmatched. The CDR3 length is 15 residues. DNA of the CDR3: TGTGCCAGCAGCTTGGGACTAGCGGCGCAAGAGACCCAGTACTTC. Its protein is CASSLGLAAQETQYF.

This chain uses TRBV7-3 with TRBJ2-3; D may be TRBD1 or TRBD2 (6 bases each). CDR3 length: 15 residues. The germline V and J ends were trimmed by 2 bases and 11 bases, with 20 bases remaining between them. Germline CDR1 is SGHTA and CDR2 is FQGTGA. CDR3 in DNA: TGTGCCAGCAGCTTAGGGACTGGGACACCCAATGAGCAGTATTTT. Its translation: CASSLGTGTPNEQYF.

This clonotype appeared once. The V and J genes are TRBV10-3 and TRBJ2-3; D gene ambiguous. Trimming removed 0 bases from V and 2 bases from J, with 6 bases in between. The CDR3 consists of 14 residues. Germline-derived CDR1 and CDR2 are ENHRY and SYGVKD. CDR3 residues: CAISESGYTDTQYF. The CDR3 DNA reads as TGTGCCATCAGTGAGTCGGGGTACACAGATACGCAGTATTTT.

This clonotype was detected many times. The CDR3 coding sequence is TGTGCCAGCAGCGTCCTTCCGGTTCTTGAAGCTTTCTTT. Translated: CASSVLPVLEAFF. V and J are TRBV11-2 and TRBJ1-1; D not certain. V lost 5 bases, J lost 7 bases, and 14 bases lay in between. This CDR3 contains 13 residues. In germline, CDR1 is SGHAT, CDR2 FQNNGV.

This clonotype was observed many times. The chain combines TRBV12-3 or TRBV12-4 with TRBJ1-1; 7 nucleotides match TRBD1. The CDR3 has 14 amino acids. J gave up 5 bases and V 6 bases, and 9 bases lay outside the gene matches. Written as DNA, the CDR3 is TGTGCCAGCAGCATGACAGGGAGGGGTACTGAAGCTTTCTTT. This encodes CASSMTGRGTEAFF.

This clonotype came up a few times. The V gene is TRBV27, the J gene TRBJ1-1, with a tentative D call TRBD1 (6 bases). Germline CDR1 MNHEY, CDR2 SMNVEV (reference sequence). Trimming removed 6 bases from V and 1 base from J, with 12 bases in between. CDR3 length equals 14 residues. CDR3 sequence reads: CASRIIGGNTEAFF. The CDR3 nucleotides are TGTGCCAGCAGGATAATAGGGGGGAACACTGAAGCTTTCTTT.

This clonotype was counted many times. The chain recombines TRBV28 with TRBJ2-3, with D perhaps TRBD1 (5 bases). The CDR3 runs to 14 residues. Looked up from germline, CDR1 is MDHEN and CDR2 is SYDVKM. V dropped 3 bases and J dropped 2 bases, with 9 bases sitting between them. This CDR3 is CASSFAGPTDTQYF. In DNA, the CDR3 is TGTGCCAGCAGTTTTGCAGGGCCCACAGATACGCAGTATTTT.

This clonotype has at least ten counts. The rearrangement links TRBV19 to TRBJ2-2; D is perhaps TRBD1 (5 bases). The V gene's germline CDR1 is LNHDA and CDR2 SQIVND (reference sequence). V was pared by 1 base and J by 3 bases, with 6 bases between. The CDR3 length is 14 residues. CDR3 sequence: CASSIVRDTGELFF. CDR3 sequence (DNA): TGTGCCAGTAGTATAGTCAGGGACACCGGGGAGCTGTTTTTT. Full variable domain (remainder filled in from reference TRBV19 and TRBJ2-2): DGGITQSPKYLFRKEGQNVTLSCEQNLNHDAMYWYRQDPGQGLRLIYYSQIVNDFQKGDIAEGYSVSREKKESFPLTVTSAQKNPTAFYLCASSIVRDTGELFFGEGSRLTVL.

The chain has TRBV7-2 and TRBJ2-1, with 7 bases fitting TRBD1. CDR1 and CDR2 from the germline V gene are SGHTA and FQGNSA. The CDR3 runs to 14 residues. V dropped 5 bases and J dropped 6; count of bases not matched to a gene: 7. The CDR3 DNA reads as TGTGCCAGCAGCCCTAGACAGGGCCTCAATGAGCAGTTCTTC. Translating it yields CASSPRQGLNEQFF. The full variable domain, its missing parts supplied by reference TRBV7-2 and TRBJ2-1, is GAGVSQSPSNKVTEKGKDVELRCDPISGHTALYWYRQSLGQGLEFLIYFQGNSAPDKSGLPSDRFSAERTGGSVSTLTIQRTQQEDSAVYLCASSPRQGLNEQFFGPGTRLTVL.

The chain links TRBV24-1 to TRBJ1-2, with a possible D match to TRBD1 (6 bases). The length of the CDR3 is 12 residues. CDR1 is KGHDR, CDR2 SFDVKD, per germline. Trimming stripped 7 bases from V and 5 bases from J, with 10 bases between. This CDR3 reads CATSRGGYGYTF. CDR3 nucleotide sequence: TGTGCCACCAGCAGGGGTGGATATGGCTACACCTTC.